This entry features one T cell receptor (beta chain) sequence. TCRdb's copy holds only in-frame clones and misses some; the assay was immunoSEQ multiplex PCR. The table lists some 1,900,000 clones, roughly 95% of them singletons, with under 1.5% in the top ten. Naivety among CD8 cells was defined by CD45RO negativity and positive CCR7 selection, thereby excluding terminally differentiated effector memory CD45RA+ cells. The entry originates in a study of shared clonotypes between healthy human individuals. With 2 bases removed from V and 2 bases from J, the gap between germline ends came to 9 bases. The V gene's germline CDR1 is MNHNY and CDR2 SVGAGI (reference sequence). The CDR3 length is 14 residues.

Sequenced: naive CD8+ T cells sorted from blood. The V call is TRBV6-6, the J call TRBJ1-2; D gene ambiguous. The receptor was derived from a man younger than 35 in good health. CDR3 residues: CASSYQGPNYGYTF. In nucleotides, the CDR3 is TGTGCCAGCAGTTACCAAGGCCCGAACTATGGCTACACCTTC.